This T cell receptor beta chain was observed in a study of shared clonotypes between healthy human individuals. CD4+ cells underwent separation, giving CD45RA+ naive and CD45RA-negative memory subsets. CDR1 and CDR2 from the germline V gene are SQVTM and ANQGSEA. V gave up 4 bases and J gave up 3 bases, with 10 bases separating them. CDR3 length: 12 residues. This clone was detected only once. Libraries were prepared by immunoSEQ multiplex PCR; TCRdb keeps only in-frame clonotypes and omits some of them. The sample contains roughly 1.4 million clones, 97% to 99% of which appear only once. Input material: naive CD4+ T cells sorted from blood. Subset in this sample: CD45RA+ positively selected. V gene TRBV29-1 combines with J gene TRBJ2-7; the D is unclear. This sequence was found in a man aged 30 to 39 in good health. This CDR3 reads CSVVGNLYEQYF. In DNA, the CDR3 is TGCAGCGTTGTTGGAAATCTCTACGAGCAGTACTTC.